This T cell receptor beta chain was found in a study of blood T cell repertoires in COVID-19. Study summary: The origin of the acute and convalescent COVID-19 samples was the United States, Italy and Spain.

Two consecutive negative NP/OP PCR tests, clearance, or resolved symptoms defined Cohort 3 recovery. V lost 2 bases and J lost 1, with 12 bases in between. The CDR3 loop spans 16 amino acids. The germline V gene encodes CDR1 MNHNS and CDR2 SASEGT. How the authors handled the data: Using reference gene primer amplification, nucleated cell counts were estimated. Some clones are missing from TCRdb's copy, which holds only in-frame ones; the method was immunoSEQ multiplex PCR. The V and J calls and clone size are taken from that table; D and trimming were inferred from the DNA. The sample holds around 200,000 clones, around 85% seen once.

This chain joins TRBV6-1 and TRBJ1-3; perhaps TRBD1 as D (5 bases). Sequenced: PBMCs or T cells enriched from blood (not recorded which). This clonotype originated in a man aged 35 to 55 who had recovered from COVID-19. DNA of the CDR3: TGTGCCAGCAGTGAAAGGGCGGGGGGTTCTGGAAACACCATATATTTT. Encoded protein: CASSERAGGSGNTIYF.